The source of this T cell receptor (beta chain) is a study of T cells in Graves' hyperthyroidism and ophthalmopathy. Across the study: The authors collected peripheral blood at initial diagnosis, before any treatment. General study results and limits: Most expanded thyroid clonotypes above 0.001 recurred in blood.

V shed 7 bases and J shed 0 bases, with 11 bases lying between them. The CDR3 has 14 amino acids. From germline, CDR1 is SGHVS and CDR2 FQNEAQ. In the ophthalmopathy cohort, Clinical Activity Score was at least 3, NOSPECS grade at least 4, and duration under 3 months. Lactation, pregnancy, other autoimmune disease or uncontrolled infection excluded patients. This clonotype was observed a few times. Its target is not known. TCR beta CDR3 sequences were amplified from RNA transcripts. During a first-round RT-PCR of the TCR CDR3, the HTBI primer set was used. TCRdb reanalysed the multiplex PCR reads using MiXCR and keeps one entry per CDR3 protein. The sample contains about half a million distinct CDR3 sequences, 22% of which appear only once.

This rearrangement joins TRBV7-8 to TRBJ2-3, with D perhaps TRBD1 or TRBD2 (5 bases each). This TCR was recovered from a woman in her 70s with Graves' ophthalmopathy. Input material: blood. The CDR3 region is CASISRDSTDTQYF. CDR3 DNA: TGTGCCAGCATCAGCAGGGACAGCACAGATACGCAGTATTTT.